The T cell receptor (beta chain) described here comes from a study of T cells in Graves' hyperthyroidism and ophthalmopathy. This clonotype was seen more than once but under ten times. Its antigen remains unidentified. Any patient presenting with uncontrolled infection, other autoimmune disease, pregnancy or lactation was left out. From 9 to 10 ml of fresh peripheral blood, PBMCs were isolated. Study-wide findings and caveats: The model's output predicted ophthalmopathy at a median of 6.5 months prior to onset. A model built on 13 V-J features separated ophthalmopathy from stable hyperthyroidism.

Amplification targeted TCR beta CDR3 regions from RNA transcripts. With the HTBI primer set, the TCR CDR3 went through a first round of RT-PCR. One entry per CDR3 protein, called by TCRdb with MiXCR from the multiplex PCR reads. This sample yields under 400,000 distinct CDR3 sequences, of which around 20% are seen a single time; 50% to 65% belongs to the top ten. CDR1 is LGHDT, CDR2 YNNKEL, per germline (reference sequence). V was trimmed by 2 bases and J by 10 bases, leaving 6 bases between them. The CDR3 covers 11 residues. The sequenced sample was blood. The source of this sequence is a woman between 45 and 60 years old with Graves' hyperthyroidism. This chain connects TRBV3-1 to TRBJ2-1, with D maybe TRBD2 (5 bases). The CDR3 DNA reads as TGTGCCAGCAGCCAAAGCGGCGAGCAGTTCTTC. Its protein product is CASSQSGEQFF.